The 6 T cell receptor beta chains given below trace back to one sample, sequenced in a study of control samples from healthy donors and cancer patients (dated by TCRdb to 2020 to 2022). The library was generated by the immunoSEQ multiplex PCR assay. As stored in TCRdb, this immuneACCESS dataset retains in-frame rearrangements with V and J assigned. A fraction of the clones does not appear; measured against another copy, unresolved V genes explain less than half of the discrepancy, and the remainder lacks a known reason. The sample table contains 80,000 to 85,000 clones; only one count was recorded for about 88% of them. The ten largest account for roughly 5% of the sample. The sequencing input was blood. The receptor set was obtained from a woman aged 50 to 60 in good health.

This sequence joins TRBV5-8 and TRBJ1-1; 9 nucleotides line up with TRBD1. CDR1 is SGHTS and CDR2 is YDEGEE in the germline V gene. The CDR3 spans 17 residues. With 4 bases clipped from V and 1 base from J, the junction kept 11 bases outside the gene matches. The CDR3 is CASSGDRVRVSNTEAFF. CDR3 DNA sequence: TGTGCCAGCAGCGGGGACAGGGTCAGGGTATCGAACACTGAAGCTTTCTTT.

This chain uses TRBV5-1 with TRBJ2-1, with 13 bases aligning to TRBD2. The V and J ends lost 7 bases and 6 bases, in that order; junction bases with no gene match: 7. The CDR3 totals 15 residues. Germline V gene lookup returns CDR1 SGHRS and CDR2 YFSETQ. The CDR3 DNA follows: TGCGCCAGCGTTAAAGGGACTAGCGGGGCCAATGAGCAGTTCTTC. It translates to CASVKGTSGANEQFF.

The chain employs TRBV6-5 and TRBJ1-2; the D is unclear. The germline gives CDR1 MNHEY, CDR2 SVGAGI. This CDR3 comprises 16 residues. V was pared by 0 bases and J by 7 bases, with 18 bases between. CDR3 region: CASSYSIHDGYGGYTF. The CDR3, as DNA: TGTGCCAGCAGTTACTCGATTCACGACGGGTATGGTGGCTACACCTTC.

The V call is TRBV4-2, the J call TRBJ2-3, with 8 nucleotides matching TRBD1. Germline V lookup: CDR1 LGHNA, CDR2 YNFKEQ. This CDR3 comprises 15 residues. The V and J ends lost 1 base and 6 bases, in that order; junction bases with no gene match: 6. The CDR3 sequence: CASSQVQGGVDTQYF. CDR3 in DNA: TGTGCCAGCAGCCAAGTACAGGGGGGAGTTGATACGCAGTATTTT.

This clone occurred once. The chain combines TRBV6-5 with TRBJ2-3; D remains unclear. Trimming cost V 7 bases and J 2 bases, with 10 bases left between them. There are 13 residues in the CDR3. CDR1 and CDR2 from the germline V gene are MNHEY and SVGAGI. CDR3 DNA sequence: TGTGCCAGCACCGAACCCTCCACAGATACGCAGTATTTT. Its translation is CASTEPSTDTQYF.

This chain uses TRBV6-6 with TRBJ1-4, with D hard to call. V lost 3 bases and J lost 4, with 9 bases in between. Germline values: CDR1 MNHNY, CDR2 SVGAGI (reference sequence). The CDR3 length is 14 residues. As DNA, the CDR3 is TGTGCCAGCAGTTATCACCGATTTAATGAAAAACTGTTTTTT. This codes for CASSYHRFNEKLFF.